These 24 T cell receptor beta chains share one sample of origin, sequenced in a study of blood T cell repertoires in COVID-19. TCRdb's copy holds only in-frame clones and misses some; the assay was immunoSEQ multiplex PCR. The sample includes under 250,000 clones, roughly 89% of them seen just once. Sequenced: peripheral blood. The receptors originated from a woman aged 35 to 49 who had recovered from COVID-19.

The gene calls are TRBV5-1 and TRBJ2-1; TRBD2 aligns across 8 bases. J gave up 3 bases and V 4 bases, and 3 bases lay outside the gene matches. This CDR3 is built from 14 residues. Germline CDR1 is SGHRS and CDR2 is YFSETQ. CDR3 protein: CASSPGGLYNEQFF. The CDR3 DNA sequence: TGCGCCAGCAGCCCGGGGGGGCTCTACAATGAGCAGTTCTTC.

The V and J genes are TRBV5-4 and TRBJ2-2; 8 positions match TRBD1. V gave up 5 bases and J gave up 15 bases; unmatched junction bases: 18. The CDR3 extends over 15 amino acids. Germline loops: CDR1 SGHNT, CDR2 YYREEE (reference sequence). CDR3 protein: CASSYGQGLSRGVFF. Written as DNA, the CDR3 is TGTGCCAGCAGTTATGGACAGGGTCTCAGCAGAGGGGTGTTTTTT.

The J gene is TRBJ1-3, the V gene TRBV28; 8 bases match TRBD1. The V segment lost 4 bases and the J segment 0 bases; nucleotides outside the gene matches: 8. CDR1 is MDHEN and CDR2 is SYDVKM in the germline V gene. The CDR3 runs to 17 residues. The CDR3 reads CASSSLRGPLSGNTIYF. The CDR3, as DNA: TGTGCCAGCAGTTCCCTCAGGGGGCCCCTCTCTGGAAACACCATATATTTT.

This chain joins TRBV4-1 and TRBJ2-6; 7 bases line up with TRBD1. This CDR3 contains 21 residues. V was clipped by 1 base and J by 1 base; unmatched bases: 16. The germline V gene has CDR1 MGHRA and CDR2 YSYEKL. CDR3 amino acids: CASSQVPGQKVMGSGANVLTF. CDR3 coding DNA: TGCGCCAGCAGCCAAGTTCCGGGACAGAAAGTTATGGGGTCTGGGGCCAACGTCCTGACTTTC.

This chain uses TRBV5-5 with TRBJ2-2; D ambiguous. The CDR3 sequence is 16 residues long. Germline V gene data show CDR1 as SGHKS and CDR2 as YYEKEE (reference sequence). Trimming cost V 0 bases and J 0 bases, with 9 bases left between them. The DNA for the CDR3 is TGTGCCAGCAGCTTGGCTCCCTATACGAACACCGGGGAGCTGTTTTTT. Residues: CASSLAPYTNTGELFF.

DNA for the CDR3: TGTGCCAGCAGATGGGGCGTAGTTGCCTACGAGCAGTACTTC. Its translation: CASRWGVVAYEQYF. The chain employs TRBV6-5 and TRBJ2-7, with TRBD1 as a possible D gene (5 bases). V was trimmed by 6 bases and J by 2 bases, leaving 14 bases between them. The CDR3 length is 14 residues. Per germline, CDR1 MNHEY and CDR2 SVGAGI.

In its sample, this clone ranks as medium-sized. The rearrangement links TRBV6-4 to TRBJ2-1; weak D call: TRBD2 (6 bases). CDR1 and CDR2 from the germline V gene are MRHNA and SNTAGT. The CDR3 loop spans 15 amino acids. V lost 2 bases and J 5 bases, leaving 13 bases between the germline ends. CDR3 sequence: CASSDKVEGNNEQFF. Written as DNA, the CDR3 is TGTGCCAGCAGTGACAAGGTGGAGGGGAACAATGAGCAGTTCTTC.

This sequence joins TRBV5-1 and TRBJ2-1; the D is unclear. The germline gives CDR1 SGHRS, CDR2 YFSETQ. V was pared by 4 bases and J by 0 bases, with 11 bases between. CDR3 length: 15 residues. CDR3 sequence reads: CASSPGESSYNEQFF. CDR3 DNA: TGCGCCAGCAGCCCCGGTGAGAGCTCCTACAATGAGCAGTTCTTC.

This clone was counted only a few times. The chain links TRBV3-1 (or the pseudogene TRBV3-2) to TRBJ1-2; the match to TRBD1 covers 9 bases. The CDR3 has 15 residues. Looked up from germline, CDR1 is LGHDT and CDR2 is YNNKEL (reference sequence). J lost 2 bases, V lost 1 base, and 2 bases had no gene match. The CDR3 spells CASSQVGTGNYGYTF. The CDR3 DNA reads TGTGCCAGCAGCCAAGTGGGGACAGGGAACTATGGCTACACCTTC.

The chain recombines TRBV2 with TRBJ1-2; D uncertain. The CDR3 sequence is 14 residues long. Germline assignment: CDR1 SNHLY and CDR2 FYNNEI. Trimming took 7 bases from V and 3 from J, leaving 15 bases between them. The CDR3 region has the DNA TGTGCCAGCAACACAAGGGAGGGTGACTATGGCTACACCTTC. Translating gives CASNTREGDYGYTF.

The chain uses TRBV7-9 and TRBJ2-1; D is possibly TRBD2 (6 bases). The CDR3 contains 14 residues. CDR1 is SEHNR and CDR2 is FQNEAQ in the germline V gene (reference sequence). V shed 1 base and J shed 8 bases, with 12 bases lying between them. This CDR3 reads CASSLGGVLHEQFF. CDR3 sequence (DNA): TGTGCCAGCAGCTTAGGGGGGGTACTTCATGAGCAGTTCTTC.

This rearrangement joins TRBV6-5 to TRBJ2-2; TRBD1 agrees at 8 bases. The CDR3 covers 13 residues. Unmatched junction bases numbered 6, after V lost 5 bases and J lost 10 bases. The germline V gene has CDR1 MNHEY and CDR2 SVGAGI. The CDR3 bases are TGTGCCAGCAGTCCCGACAGGGGACCGGAGCTGTTTTTT. Amino acid sequence: CASSPDRGPELFF.

The gene calls are TRBV11-3 and TRBJ1-1; D call uncertain. Per germline, CDR1 SGHNT and CDR2 YENEEA. V lost 4 bases, J lost 1 base, and 7 bases lay in between. This CDR3 has 13 amino acids. In nucleotides, the CDR3 is TGTGCCAGCAGCTATACAGAGAACACTGAAGCTTTCTTT. It yields the protein CASSYTENTEAFF.

The rearrangement uses TRBV9 and TRBJ2-7, with D possibly matching TRBD2 (5 bases). Trimming pared 0 bases from V and 0 bases from J, leaving 7 bases between. Looked up from germline, CDR1 is SGDLS and CDR2 is YYNGEE. CDR3 length equals 14 residues. CDR3 amino acids: CASSVATSSYEQYF. The DNA for the CDR3 is TGTGCCAGCAGCGTAGCTACTAGCTCCTACGAGCAGTACTTC.

The rearrangement uses TRBV27 and TRBJ1-1, with 7 bases fitting TRBD1. The CDR3 runs 12 residues. The V gene's germline CDR1 is MNHEY and CDR2 SMNVEV (reference sequence). The V and J ends lost 6 bases and 8 bases, in that order; junction bases with no gene match: 6. The CDR3 bases are TGTGCCAGCAGACTCGTAGGGGGCGAAGCTTTCTTT. Translated, it gives CASRLVGGEAFF.

This CDR3 reads CASSEQGPSYEQYF. The CDR3 bases are TGCGCCAGCAGCGAACAGGGGCCTTCCTACGAGCAGTACTTC. This chain uses TRBV5-1 with TRBJ2-7; 7 bases map to TRBD1. Germline V gene data show CDR1 as SGHRS and CDR2 as YFSETQ. The V segment lost 4 bases and the J segment 1 base; nucleotides outside the gene matches: 5. The CDR3 loop spans 14 amino acids.

J is TRBJ2-7 and V is TRBV14; no firm D call. Deletions cut 4 bases from V and 7 bases from J, with 14 bases between. Looked up from germline, CDR1 is SGHDN and CDR2 is FVKESK. The CDR3 extends over 13 amino acids. The CDR3 sequence: CASSPSPRREQYF. The CDR3 DNA follows: TGTGCCAGCAGCCCGAGTCCTCGCCGGGAGCAGTACTTC.

This chain connects TRBV19 to TRBJ2-7, with D possibly being TRBD2 (6 bases). The CDR3 loop spans 13 amino acids. Germline V gene sequence: CDR1 LNHDA, CDR2 SQIVND (reference sequence). With 8 bases removed from V and 2 bases from J, the gap between germline ends came to 13 bases. CDR3 DNA: TGTGCCAGTCGGGGACTTCTGACCTACGAGCAGTACTTC. This encodes CASRGLLTYEQYF.

The V and J genes are TRBV7-2 and TRBJ1-2, with 10 nucleotides matching TRBD1. V shed 5 bases, J shed 1 base, and the junction held 4 bases outside the gene matches. This CDR3 spans 15 amino acids. CDR1 is SGHTA and CDR2 is FQGNSA in the germline V gene. This CDR3 reads CASSLGQGRNYGYTF. CDR3 DNA: TGTGCCAGCAGCCTGGGACAGGGGCGTAACTATGGCTACACCTTC.

The chain carries TRBV6-5 and TRBJ1-2; the D gene is possibly TRBD1 (6 bases). V dropped 6 bases and J dropped 4 bases, with 9 bases sitting between them. This CDR3 has 12 residues. Germline CDR1 MNHEY, CDR2 SVGAGI. This CDR3 reads CASSTTGYGYTF. CDR3 nucleotides: TGTGCCAGCAGCACGACAGGCTATGGCTACACCTTC.

The CDR3 nucleotides are TGTGCCAGCAGTACCCGACAGGGTAGAGTGGGGAACACTGAAGCTTTCTTT. This sequence encodes CASSTRQGRVGNTEAFF. The chain recombines TRBV28 with TRBJ1-1, with 7 bases matching TRBD1. The CDR3 sequence is 17 residues long. CDR1 and CDR2 from the germline V gene are MDHEN and SYDVKM. Trimming cost V 5 bases and J 1 base; bases outside gene matches: 13.

This rearrangement joins TRBV30 to TRBJ2-7; 9 bases agree with TRBD1. The V gene's germline CDR1 is GTSNPN and CDR2 SVGIG (reference sequence). The CDR3 covers 14 residues. V shed 3 bases, J shed 7 bases, and the junction held 10 bases outside the gene matches. The CDR3 here is CAWSRGTGRGEQYF. DNA for the CDR3: TGTGCCTGGAGCCGAGGGACAGGGAGAGGAGAGCAGTACTTC.

The chain links TRBV5-1 to TRBJ2-1; tentatively, D is TRBD1 (6 bases). This CDR3 spans 13 amino acids. From germline, CDR1 is SGHRS and CDR2 YFSETQ. Trimming shortened V by 7 bases and J by 2 bases, and 10 bases separated the two germline ends. The CDR3 spells CASGDRTYNEQFF. The CDR3 DNA follows: TGCGCCAGCGGCGACAGGACCTACAATGAGCAGTTCTTC.

The gene calls are TRBV3-1 (or the pseudogene TRBV3-2) and TRBJ1-5; maybe TRBD1 (6 bases). Germline CDR1 reads LGHDT; CDR2 reads YNNKEL (reference sequence). V shed 5 bases and J shed 5 bases, with 13 bases lying between them. This CDR3 has 14 residues. The CDR3 DNA is TGTGCCAGCAGCAAGGGGGGGACCCATCAGCCCCAGCATTTT. As protein: CASSKGGTHQPQHF.